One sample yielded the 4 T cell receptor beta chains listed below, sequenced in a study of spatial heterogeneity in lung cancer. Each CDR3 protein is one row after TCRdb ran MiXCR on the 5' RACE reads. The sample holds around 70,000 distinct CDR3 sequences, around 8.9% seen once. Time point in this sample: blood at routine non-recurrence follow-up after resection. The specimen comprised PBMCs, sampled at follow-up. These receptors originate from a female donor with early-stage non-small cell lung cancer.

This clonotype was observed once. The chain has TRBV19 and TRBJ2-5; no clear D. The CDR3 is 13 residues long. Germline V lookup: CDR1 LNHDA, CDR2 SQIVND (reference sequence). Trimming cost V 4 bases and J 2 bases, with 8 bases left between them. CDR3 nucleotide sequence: TGTGCCAGTAGTACTGACGGTCAAGAGACCCAGTACTTC. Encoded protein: CASSTDGQETQYF. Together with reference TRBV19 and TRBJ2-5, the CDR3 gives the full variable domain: DGGITQSPKYLFRKEGQNVTLSCEQNLNHDAMYWYRQDPGQGLRLIYYSQIVNDFQKGDIAEGYSVSREKKESFPLTVTSAQKNPTAFYLCASSTDGQETQYFGPGTRLLVL.

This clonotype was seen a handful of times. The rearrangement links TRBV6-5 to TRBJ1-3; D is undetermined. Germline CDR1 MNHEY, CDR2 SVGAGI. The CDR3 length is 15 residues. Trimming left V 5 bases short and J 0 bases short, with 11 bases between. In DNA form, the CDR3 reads TGTGCCAGCAGTCGCCGGACGAACTCTGGAAACACCATATATTTT. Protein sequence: CASSRRTNSGNTIYF.

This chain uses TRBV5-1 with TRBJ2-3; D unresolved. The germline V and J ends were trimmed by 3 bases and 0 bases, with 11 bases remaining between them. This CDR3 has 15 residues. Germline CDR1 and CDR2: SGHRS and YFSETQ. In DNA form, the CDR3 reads TGCGCCAGCAGCTCGATCCGACTGAGCACAGATACGCAGTATTTT. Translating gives CASSSIRLSTDTQYF.

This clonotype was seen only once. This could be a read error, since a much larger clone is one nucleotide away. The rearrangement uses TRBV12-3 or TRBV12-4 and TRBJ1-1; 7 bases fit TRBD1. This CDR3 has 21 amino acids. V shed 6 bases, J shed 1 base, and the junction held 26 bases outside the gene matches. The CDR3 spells CASSPYPSRLGTGDGNTEAFF. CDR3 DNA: TGTGCCAGCAGCCCATATCCTTCCCGATTAGGTACAGGGGACGGGAACACTGAAGCTTTCTTT.